Listed below are T cell receptor beta chains from one sample, sequenced in a study of T-cell reconstitution after alpha-beta-depleted transplantation in children. TCRdb redid the calling of the PCR reads with MiXCR, one entry per CDR3 protein. The table has about 440,000 distinct CDR3 sequences, roughly 43% seen once. The starting material was PBMCs, obtained before TCRalphabeta/CD19-depleted stem cell transplant. All receptors come from a girl aged 2-9 years with aplastic anemia, due to receive a stem cell transplant. Both conserved end residues are part of each CDR3. The order of the fields is J gene, V gene, CDR3 length, clone size, D gene, CDR3 DNA, CDR3 protein. The D gene is left open where the match is weak. Clone size is stated in some rows and not others, as once, few, many or a class when expanded.

j_call: TRBJ2-5
v_call: TRBV4-2
cdr3_length: 18
clone_size: -
d_call: -
cdr3_nt: TGTGCCATCAGCCCCGGGCCCCTCGGGAGTTCTTTCGGAGAGACCCAGTACTTC
cdr3_aa: CAISPGPLGSSFGETQYF

j_call: TRBJ2-5
v_call: TRBV27
cdr3_length: 16
clone_size: -
d_call: -
cdr3_nt: TGTGCCAGCAGTTTAACCCCCCAGGGGCGTCAAGAGACCCAGTACTTC
cdr3_aa: CASSLTPQGRQETQYF

j_call: TRBJ2-1
v_call: TRBV7-8
cdr3_length: 13
clone_size: few
d_call: -
cdr3_nt: TGTGCCAGCAGCCCCCACCGACAGGACCGGGAGTTCTTC
cdr3_aa: CASSPHRQDREFF

j_call: TRBJ2-2
v_call: TRBV20-1
cdr3_length: 15
clone_size: -
d_call: -
cdr3_nt: TGCAGTGCTAGATATCAGGGGAAGAACACCGGGGAGCTGTTTTTT
cdr3_aa: CSARYQGKNTGELFF

j_call: TRBJ2-5
v_call: TRBV5-1
cdr3_length: 17
clone_size: -
d_call: -
cdr3_nt: TGCGCCAGCAGAAGGGACAGACTAGCGTACGCACAAGAGACCCAGTACTTC
cdr3_aa: CASRRDRLAYAQETQYF

j_call: TRBJ2-7
v_call: TRBV4-1
cdr3_length: 15
clone_size: many
d_call: -
cdr3_nt: TGCGCCAGCAGCCAAGAAAGCACAGAAGACGTCGAGCAGTACTTC
cdr3_aa: CASSQESTEDVEQYF

j_call: TRBJ2-3
v_call: TRBV12-3/TRBV12-4
cdr3_length: 17
clone_size: few
d_call: -
cdr3_nt: TGTGCCAGCAGCCTCCTTGCGGCGAGACATCCCACAGATACGCAGTATTTT
cdr3_aa: CASSLLAARHPTDTQYF

j_call: TRBJ2-7
v_call: TRBV20-1
cdr3_length: 15
clone_size: -
d_call: -
cdr3_nt: TGCAGTGCTAGAGAAGGAGGGACGGGTACTACGAGTGGATACTTC
cdr3_aa: CSAREGGTGTTSGYF

j_call: TRBJ2-2
v_call: TRBV5-1
cdr3_length: 16
clone_size: -
d_call: TRBD1
cdr3_nt: TGCGCCAGCAGCTCCAACGGACAGGGGGTGGCCGGGGAGCTGTTTTTT
cdr3_aa: CASSSNGQGVAGELFF

j_call: TRBJ1-1
v_call: TRBV3-1
cdr3_length: 14
clone_size: many
d_call: -
cdr3_nt: TGTGCCAGCAGCCAAGAGGTAGGGTACCCTGAAGCTTTCTTT
cdr3_aa: CASSQEVGYPEAFF

j_call: TRBJ2-7
v_call: TRBV20-1
cdr3_length: 13
clone_size: -
d_call: TRBD2
cdr3_nt: TGCAGTGCAACTAGCGGGACTGACTACGAGCAGTACTTC
cdr3_aa: CSATSGTDYEQYF

j_call: TRBJ2-5
v_call: TRBV6-1
cdr3_length: 14
clone_size: few
d_call: -
cdr3_nt: TGTGCCAGCACCCCCCGAGGGCATCAAGAGACCCAGTACTTC
cdr3_aa: CASTPRGHQETQYF

j_call: TRBJ2-7
v_call: TRBV15
cdr3_length: 13
clone_size: many
d_call: -
cdr3_nt: TGTGCCACCAGCAGAGTACCCTCAGGGGAGCAGTACTTC
cdr3_aa: CATSRVPSGEQYF

j_call: TRBJ2-4
v_call: TRBV28
cdr3_length: 15
clone_size: -
d_call: -
cdr3_nt: TGTGCCAGCAGTTTTGTGGGAAAGGACAAAAACATTCAGTACTTC
cdr3_aa: CASSFVGKDKNIQYF

j_call: TRBJ2-2
v_call: TRBV5-1
cdr3_length: 12
clone_size: -
d_call: -
cdr3_nt: TGCGCCAGCCTCGAGGGTAACGGGGAGCTGTTTTTT
cdr3_aa: CASLEGNGELFF

j_call: TRBJ2-7
v_call: TRBV10-2
cdr3_length: 14
clone_size: -
d_call: -
cdr3_nt: TGCGCCAGCAGTTACCACAGGGAAGGCTACGAGCAGTACTTC
cdr3_aa: CASSYHREGYEQYF